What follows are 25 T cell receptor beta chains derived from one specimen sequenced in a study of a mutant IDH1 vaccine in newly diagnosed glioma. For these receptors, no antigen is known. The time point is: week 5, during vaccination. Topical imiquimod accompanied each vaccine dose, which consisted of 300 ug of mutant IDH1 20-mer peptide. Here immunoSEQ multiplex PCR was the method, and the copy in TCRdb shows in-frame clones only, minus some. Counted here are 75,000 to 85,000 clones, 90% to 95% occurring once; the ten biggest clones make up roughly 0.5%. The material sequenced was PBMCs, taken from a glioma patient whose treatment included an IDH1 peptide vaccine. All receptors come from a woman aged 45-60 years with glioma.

The CDR3 coding sequence is TGCGCCAGCAGCGACTCCCGTAGCTACGAGCAGTACTTC. Amino acid sequence: CASSDSRSYEQYF. This chain connects TRBV5-1 to TRBJ2-7; D remains ambiguous. With 4 bases removed from V and 3 bases from J, the gap between germline ends came to 11 bases. CDR3 length: 13 amino acids. Germline CDR1 is SGHRS and CDR2 is YFSETQ.

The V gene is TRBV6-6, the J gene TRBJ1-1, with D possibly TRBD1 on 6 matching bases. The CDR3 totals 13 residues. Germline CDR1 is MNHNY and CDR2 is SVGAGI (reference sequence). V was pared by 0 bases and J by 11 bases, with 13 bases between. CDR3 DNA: TGTGCCAGCAGTTACTCGGGGGCTTTGGGGGCTTTCTTT. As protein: CASSYSGALGAFF.

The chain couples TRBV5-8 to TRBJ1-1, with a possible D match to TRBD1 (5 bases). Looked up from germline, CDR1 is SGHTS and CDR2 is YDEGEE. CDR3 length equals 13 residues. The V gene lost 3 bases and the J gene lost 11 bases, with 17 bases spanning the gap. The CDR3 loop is CASSWAPQGSAFF. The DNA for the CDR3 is TGTGCCAGCAGCTGGGCCCCCCAGGGAAGTGCTTTCTTT.

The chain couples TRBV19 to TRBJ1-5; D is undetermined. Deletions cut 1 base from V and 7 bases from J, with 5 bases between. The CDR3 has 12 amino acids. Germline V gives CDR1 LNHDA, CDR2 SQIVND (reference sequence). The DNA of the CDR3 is TGTGCCAGTAGTATAGGAGTCCAGCCCCAGCATTTT. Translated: CASSIGVQPQHF. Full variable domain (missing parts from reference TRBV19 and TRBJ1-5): DGGITQSPKYLFRKEGQNVTLSCEQNLNHDAMYWYRQDPGQGLRLIYYSQIVNDFQKGDIAEGYSVSREKKESFPLTVTSAQKNPTAFYLCASSIGVQPQHFGDGTRLSIL.

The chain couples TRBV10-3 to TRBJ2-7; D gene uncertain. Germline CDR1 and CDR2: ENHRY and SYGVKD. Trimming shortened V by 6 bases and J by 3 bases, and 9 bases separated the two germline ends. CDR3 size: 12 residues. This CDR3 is CAISTADYEQYF. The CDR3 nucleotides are TGTGCCATCAGCACAGCCGACTACGAGCAGTACTTC.

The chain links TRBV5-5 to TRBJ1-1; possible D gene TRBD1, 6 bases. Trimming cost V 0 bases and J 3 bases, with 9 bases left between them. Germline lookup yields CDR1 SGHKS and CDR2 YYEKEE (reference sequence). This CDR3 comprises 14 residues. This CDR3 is CASSLGSGDTEAFF. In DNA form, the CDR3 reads TGTGCCAGCAGCTTGGGTTCAGGGGACACTGAAGCTTTCTTT.

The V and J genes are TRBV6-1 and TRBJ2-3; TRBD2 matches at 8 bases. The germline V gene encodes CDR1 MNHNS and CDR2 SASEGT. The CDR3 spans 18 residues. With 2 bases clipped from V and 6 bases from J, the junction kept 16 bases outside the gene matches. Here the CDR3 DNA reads TGTGCCAGCAGTGAAAACCCCGGGGCTAGCGGGTGGACCGATACGCAGTATTTT. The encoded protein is CASSENPGASGWTDTQYF.

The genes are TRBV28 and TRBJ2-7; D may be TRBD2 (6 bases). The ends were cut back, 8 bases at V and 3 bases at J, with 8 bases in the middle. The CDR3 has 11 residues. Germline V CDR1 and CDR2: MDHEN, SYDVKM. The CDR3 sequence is CASGGLYEQYF. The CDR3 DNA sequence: TGTGCCAGCGGGGGACTCTACGAGCAGTACTTC.

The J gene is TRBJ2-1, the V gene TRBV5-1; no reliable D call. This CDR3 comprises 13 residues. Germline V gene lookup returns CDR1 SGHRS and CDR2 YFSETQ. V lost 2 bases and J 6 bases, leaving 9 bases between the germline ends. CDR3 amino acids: CASSFTVFNEQFF. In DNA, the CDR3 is TGCGCCAGCAGCTTCACAGTATTCAATGAGCAGTTCTTC. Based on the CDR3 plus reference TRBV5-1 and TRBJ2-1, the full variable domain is KAGVTQTPRYLIKTRGQQVTLSCSPISGHRSVSWYQQTPGQGLQFLFEYFSETQRNKGNFPGRFSGRQFSNSRSEMNVSTLELGDSALYLCASSFTVFNEQFFGPGTRLTVL.

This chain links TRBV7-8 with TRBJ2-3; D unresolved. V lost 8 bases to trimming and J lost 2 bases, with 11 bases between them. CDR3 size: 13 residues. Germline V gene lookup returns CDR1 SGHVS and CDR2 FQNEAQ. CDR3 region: CASRKYSTDTQYF. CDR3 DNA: TGTGCCAGCCGAAAATATTCCACAGATACGCAGTATTTT.

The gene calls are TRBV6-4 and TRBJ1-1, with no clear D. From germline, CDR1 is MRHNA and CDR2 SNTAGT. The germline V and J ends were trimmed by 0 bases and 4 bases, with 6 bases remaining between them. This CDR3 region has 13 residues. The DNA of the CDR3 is TGTGCCAGCAGTGACTCACGGGGCACTGAAGCTTTCTTT. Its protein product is CASSDSRGTEAFF.

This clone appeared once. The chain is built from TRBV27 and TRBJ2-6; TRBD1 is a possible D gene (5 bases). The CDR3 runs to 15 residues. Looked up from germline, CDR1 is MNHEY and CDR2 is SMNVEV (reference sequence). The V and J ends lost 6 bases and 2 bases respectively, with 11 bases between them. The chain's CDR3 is CASRSRVPGANVLTF. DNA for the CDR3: TGTGCCAGCAGGTCCAGGGTTCCTGGGGCCAACGTCCTGACTTTC.

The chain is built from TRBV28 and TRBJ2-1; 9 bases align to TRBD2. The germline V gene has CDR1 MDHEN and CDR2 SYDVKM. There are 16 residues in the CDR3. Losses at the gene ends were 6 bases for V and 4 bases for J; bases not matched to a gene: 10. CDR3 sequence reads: CASRVGGLASYNEQFF. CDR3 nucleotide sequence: TGTGCCAGCAGAGTTGGAGGACTAGCGTCATACAATGAGCAGTTCTTC.

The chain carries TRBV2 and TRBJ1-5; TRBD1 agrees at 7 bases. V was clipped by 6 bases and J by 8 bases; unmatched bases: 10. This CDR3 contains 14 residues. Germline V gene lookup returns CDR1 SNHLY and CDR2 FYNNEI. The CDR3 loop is CASSRRQGVEPQHF. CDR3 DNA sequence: TGTGCCAGCAGCCGACGACAGGGCGTCGAGCCCCAGCATTTT.

In DNA form, the CDR3 reads TGTGCAAGTCGCCCCCTGACCCCCGAGAGGGAAAAACTGTTTTTT. Its translation: CASRPLTPEREKLFF. The chain links TRBV12-2 to TRBJ1-4. TRBV12-2 is a pseudogene locus. The CDR3 consists of 15 residues.

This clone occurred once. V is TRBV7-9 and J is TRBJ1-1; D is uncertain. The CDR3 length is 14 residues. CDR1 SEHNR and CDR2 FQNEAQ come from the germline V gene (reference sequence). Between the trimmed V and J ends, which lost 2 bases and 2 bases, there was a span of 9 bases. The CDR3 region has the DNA TGTGCCAGCAGCTTACGGAGTTTAAACACTGAAGCTTTCTTT. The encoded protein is CASSLRSLNTEAFF.

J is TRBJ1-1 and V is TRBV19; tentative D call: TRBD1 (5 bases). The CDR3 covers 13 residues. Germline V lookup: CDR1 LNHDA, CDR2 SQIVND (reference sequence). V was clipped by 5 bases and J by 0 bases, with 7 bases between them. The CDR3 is CASSLGLNTEAFF. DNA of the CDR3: TGTGCCAGTAGTCTGGGGCTGAACACTGAAGCTTTCTTT.

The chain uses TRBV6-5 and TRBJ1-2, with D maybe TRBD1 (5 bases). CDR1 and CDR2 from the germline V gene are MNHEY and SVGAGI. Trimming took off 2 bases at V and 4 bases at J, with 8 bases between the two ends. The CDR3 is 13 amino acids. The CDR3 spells CASSYEGSYGYTF. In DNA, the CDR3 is TGTGCCAGCAGTTACGAGGGGAGCTATGGCTACACCTTC.

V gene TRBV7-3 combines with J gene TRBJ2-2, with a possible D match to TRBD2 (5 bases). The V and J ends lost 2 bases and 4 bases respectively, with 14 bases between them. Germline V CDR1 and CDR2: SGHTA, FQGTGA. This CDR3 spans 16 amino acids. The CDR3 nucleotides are TGTGCCAGCAGCTTAGGCGGCGGGCTTGGCACCGGGGAGCTGTTTTTT. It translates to CASSLGGGLGTGELFF.

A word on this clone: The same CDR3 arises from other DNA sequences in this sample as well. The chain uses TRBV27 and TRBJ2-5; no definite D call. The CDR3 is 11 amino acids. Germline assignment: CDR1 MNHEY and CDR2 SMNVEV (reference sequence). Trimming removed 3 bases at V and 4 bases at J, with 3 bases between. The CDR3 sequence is CASSLGETQYF. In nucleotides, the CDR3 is TGTGCCAGCAGTTTGGGAGAGACCCAGTACTTC.

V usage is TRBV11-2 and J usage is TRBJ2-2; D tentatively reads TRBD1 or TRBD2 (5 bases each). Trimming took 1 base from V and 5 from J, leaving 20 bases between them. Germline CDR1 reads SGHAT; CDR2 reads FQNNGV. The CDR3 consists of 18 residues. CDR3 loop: CASSLGYRGQGWTGELFF. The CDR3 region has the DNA TGTGCCAGCAGCTTAGGATATAGAGGGCAGGGTTGGACCGGGGAGCTGTTTTTT.

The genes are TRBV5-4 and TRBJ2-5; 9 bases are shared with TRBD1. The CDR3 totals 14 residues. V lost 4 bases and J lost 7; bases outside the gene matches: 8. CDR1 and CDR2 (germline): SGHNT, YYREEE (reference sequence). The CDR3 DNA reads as TGTGCCAGCAGCGACAGGGGGGAAGTAGGGACCCAGTACTTC. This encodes CASSDRGEVGTQYF. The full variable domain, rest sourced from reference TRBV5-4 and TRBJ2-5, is ETGVTQSPTHLIKTRGQQVTLRCSSQSGHNTVSWYQQALGQGPQFIFQYYREEENGRGNFPPRFSGLQFPNYSSELNVNALELDDSALYLCASSDRGEVGTQYFGPGTRLLVL.

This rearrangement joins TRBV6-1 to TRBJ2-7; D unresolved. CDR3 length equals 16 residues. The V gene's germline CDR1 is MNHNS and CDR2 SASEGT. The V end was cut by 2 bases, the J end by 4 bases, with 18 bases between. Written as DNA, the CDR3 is TGTGCCAGCAGTGAATATGTCGGCGAGCACAGTTACGAGCAGTACTTC. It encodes CASSEYVGEHSYEQYF.

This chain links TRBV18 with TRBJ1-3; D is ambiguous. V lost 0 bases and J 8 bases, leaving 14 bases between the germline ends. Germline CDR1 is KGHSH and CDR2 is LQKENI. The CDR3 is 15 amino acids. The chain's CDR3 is CASSPPQPRSHTIYF. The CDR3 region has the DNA TGTGCCAGCTCACCACCACAACCGCGGTCCCACACCATATATTTT.

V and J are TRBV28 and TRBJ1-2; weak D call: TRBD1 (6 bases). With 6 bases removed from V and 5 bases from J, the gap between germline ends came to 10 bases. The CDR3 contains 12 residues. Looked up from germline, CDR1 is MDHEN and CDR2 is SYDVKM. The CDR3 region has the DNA TGTGCCAGCAGGGGGACACTATATGGCTACACCTTC. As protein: CASRGTLYGYTF.